This TCR beta chain is drawn from a study of blood T cells in healthy people across ages. Findings and limits, study-wide: Age brought a roughly linear fall in TCR beta diversity measured per million T cells.

For this clonotype: Antigen specificity is unknown.

Using a J-beta primer mix together with a sample-barcoded 5' primer, a second PCR was run for roughly 6 to 12 cycles. Each CDR3 protein gets one entry after TCRdb re-called the 5' RACE reads with MiXCR. The repertoire has about 1.4 million distinct CDR3 sequences, roughly 64% of them found once; the top ten carry over 6.5%. This CDR3 has 14 amino acids. Trimming at V came to 5 bases and at J to 3 bases, leaving 8 bases not matched to a gene. Germline V lookup: CDR1 SGHRS, CDR2 YFSETQ. The receptor was derived from a man aged 18 to 29 in good health. The chain has TRBV5-1 and TRBJ2-7; TRBD1 matches 7 bases. Sequenced sample: blood. In nucleotides, the CDR3 is TGCGCCAGCAGACCCCGGACAGGAAACTACGAGCAGTACTTC. This translates into CASRPRTGNYEQYF.